This T cell receptor (beta chain) was identified during a study of vaccination and CD4 T cells after COVID-19. Across the whole study: In the convalescent cohort, there were six males and four females, two of them Hispanic. Collection of post-vaccine samples followed dose two by a median around 72 days, spanning a range of 14 to 241. Cells received overlapping spike peptides from SARS-CoV-2, HCoV-NL63, HCoV-OC43 and HCoV-229E as stimulation.

Treatment meaning: approximately nine-day PBMC culture with coronavirus spike peptide pools or control peptides (ViraFEST assay). Antigen-specific T cells were expanded with peptide pools by ViraFEST, and TCRs were then sequenced. V trimming: 0 bases; J trimming: 3 bases; junction bases outside the gene matches: 4. This CDR3 spans 16 amino acids. Germline loops: CDR1 LGHNA, CDR2 YNFKEQ. This clonotype was seen a handful of times. Antigen unknown. An Oncomine TCR Beta short-read assay was used to sequence the DNA from cultured CD4+ T cells. TCRdb passed the PCR reads through MiXCR, listing each CDR3 protein once. The table has 7,000 to 9,500 distinct CDR3 sequences, around 66% seen once.

The sample consisted of CD4+ T cells from blood, cultured in vitro. This clonotype was sampled from a human donor who had recovered from COVID-19. This sequence joins TRBV4-2 and TRBJ2-7; TRBD2 agrees at 11 bases. CDR3: CASSQDYTSGSYEQYF. CDR3 nucleotides: TGTGCCAGCAGCCAAGATTATACTAGCGGGAGCTACGAGCAGTACTTC.